A single sample is the source of the 31 T cell receptor beta chains below, sequenced in a study of CD8+CD57+ T cells in acquired aplastic anemia. Genomic DNA templated the TCR beta VDJ and CDR3 profiling. TCRdb used MiXCR to reprocess the reads, holding one entry per CDR3 protein. The top ten clones hold approximately 2.9% of a sample with about 180,000 distinct CDR3 sequences, less than 55% of them seen once. The sample consisted of sorted CD4+, CD8+, or CD8+CD57+ T cells (not recorded which) from PBMCs. The receptors originated from a human donor in good health.

The V call is TRBV19, the J call TRBJ2-7; 7 positions agree with TRBD1. Trimming at V came to 3 bases and at J to 0 bases, leaving 5 bases not matched to a gene. The CDR3 has 15 residues. The V gene's germline CDR1 is LNHDA and CDR2 SQIVND (reference sequence). The DNA for the CDR3 is TGTGCCAGTAGTATCTCAGGGGGAAGCTCCTACGAGCAGTACTTC. Translating gives CASSISGGSSYEQYF.

This clonotype is a singleton in its sample. This may be a read error, as it is one base from a much larger clone. The rearrangement joins TRBV6-2 or TRBV6-3 to TRBJ1-5; D remains unclear. The germline V gene has CDR1 MNHEY and CDR2 SVGEGT. The CDR3 has 13 amino acids. The DNA for the CDR3 is TGTGCCAGCAGTTCCGCGAGCAATCAGTCCCAGCATTTT. Its translation is CASSSASNQSQHF.

The chain links TRBV20-1 to TRBJ1-6; no clear D. Trimming took 6 bases from V and 6 from J, leaving 15 bases between them. Germline-derived CDR1 and CDR2 are DFQATT and SNEGSKA (reference sequence). The CDR3 extends over 14 amino acids. The CDR3 loop is CSASQARSNSPLHF. The CDR3 bases are TGCAGTGCCAGCCAGGCCAGAAGTAATTCACCCCTCCACTTT.

This clonotype was seen more than once but under ten times. The J gene is TRBJ2-1, the V gene TRBV15, with TRBD2 identical over 8 bases. CDR1 and CDR2 (germline): LNHNV, YYDKDF (reference sequence). The CDR3 sequence is 15 residues long. V shed 0 bases and J 6 bases; nucleotides not matched to a gene: 4. The CDR3 bases are TGTGCCACCAGCAGAGATCGGCTAGCGGGCAATGAGCAGTTCTTC. Translating it yields CATSRDRLAGNEQFF.

The V and J genes are TRBV15 and TRBJ1-1, with D possibly matching TRBD1 (5 bases). V lost 0 bases to trimming and J lost 5 bases, with 7 bases between them. CDR1 is LNHNV, CDR2 YYDKDF, per germline (reference sequence). There are 13 residues in the CDR3. Here the CDR3 reads CATSRDQGTEAFF. The CDR3 region has the DNA TGTGCCACCAGCAGAGATCAGGGTACTGAAGCTTTCTTT.

In its sample, this clonotype was seen many times. The chain has TRBV9 and TRBJ2-5, with 12 bases identical to TRBD1. Trimming removed 0 bases from V and 3 bases from J; junction bases left unmatched: 3. Germline V lookup: CDR1 SGDLS, CDR2 YYNGEE. The CDR3 runs 16 residues. This CDR3 is CASSVAGTGGEETQYF. In nucleotides, the CDR3 is TGTGCCAGCAGCGTAGCCGGGACAGGGGGCGAAGAGACCCAGTACTTC.

The J gene is TRBJ2-7, the V gene TRBV3-1, with no clear D. Trimming shortened V by 0 bases and J by 2 bases, and 5 bases separated the two germline ends. The CDR3 covers 13 residues. Per the germline V gene, CDR1 is LGHDT and CDR2 is YNNKEL (reference sequence). The CDR3, as DNA: TGTGCCAGCAGCCAAGATAACGCCTACGAGCAGTACTTC. Its translation is CASSQDNAYEQYF.

V usage is TRBV20-1 and J usage is TRBJ1-1; TRBD1 agrees at 7 bases. Trimming removed 6 bases from V and 10 bases from J; junction bases left unmatched: 11. Germline assignment: CDR1 DFQATT and CDR2 SNEGSKA (reference sequence). The CDR3 runs to 12 residues. CDR3 nucleotides: TGCAGTGCAGGGACAGCACGATCGTTAGCTTTCTTT. Translated: CSAGTARSLAFF.

The chain uses TRBV29-1 and TRBJ1-2; no firm D call. The CDR3 sequence is 13 residues long. CDR1 is SQVTM, CDR2 ANQGSEA, per germline. The V end lost 1 base, the J end lost 5 bases, and 11 bases lay between the germline ends. CDR3 bases: TGCAGCGTTGAAGCTATGTCCTATTATGGCTACACCTTC. Amino acids: CSVEAMSYYGYTF.

This clonotype showed up just a few times. The gene calls are TRBV7-8 and TRBJ2-2; D is ambiguous. V dropped 0 bases and J dropped 6 bases, with 11 bases sitting between them. This CDR3 is built from 15 residues. Germline V gene sequence: CDR1 SGHVS, CDR2 FQNEAQ. CDR3 sequence reads: CASSLAGLGPGELFF. CDR3 bases: TGTGCCAGCAGCTTAGCAGGGCTAGGGCCCGGGGAGCTGTTTTTT.

The V and J genes are TRBV20-1 and TRBJ1-6, with D perhaps TRBD1 (6 bases). This CDR3 has 15 residues. V shed 4 bases and J shed 6 bases, with 16 bases lying between them. Looked up from germline, CDR1 is DFQATT and CDR2 is SNEGSKA (reference sequence). The CDR3 sequence: CSAIVGGRTNSPLHF. The CDR3 nucleotides read TGCAGTGCTATAGTCGGGGGGCGAACTAATTCACCCCTCCACTTT.

The chain recombines TRBV20-1 with TRBJ2-1; 12 nucleotides match TRBD2. The junction had 11 bases not matched to a gene; V was cut back by 2 bases and J by 6 bases. CDR3 length equals 17 residues. Germline lookup yields CDR1 DFQATT and CDR2 SNEGSKA (reference sequence). The CDR3 is CSARLVGLAGRFNEQFF. CDR3 sequence (DNA): TGCAGTGCTAGACTTGTCGGACTAGCGGGAAGATTCAATGAGCAGTTCTTC.

As to this clonotype: The CDR3 carries no conserved terminal phenylalanine or tryptophan, so it likely arises from a read error. The V call is TRBV18, the J call TRBJ1-4, with a weak D call TRBD1 (5 bases). V was shortened by 6 bases and J by 6 bases, with 17 bases between the two germline ends. The CDR3 is 15 residues long. In germline, CDR1 is KGHSH, CDR2 LQKENI. Here the CDR3 reads CASSPDKGKDEKLFL. In DNA, the CDR3 is TGTGCCAGCTCCCCTGATAAGGGGAAGGATGAAAAACTGTTTCTT.

The chain links TRBV2 to TRBJ1-3; D is perhaps TRBD1 (5 bases). The CDR3 contains 14 residues. V was shortened by 8 bases and J by 3 bases, with 14 bases between the two germline ends. The germline gives CDR1 SNHLY, CDR2 FYNNEI. The CDR3 is CASAVTGGGNTIYF. CDR3 nucleotide sequence: TGTGCCAGCGCTGTTACAGGAGGTGGAAACACCATATATTTT. Based on the CDR3 plus reference TRBV2 and TRBJ1-3, the full variable domain is EPEVTQTPSHQVTQMGQEVILRCVPISNHLYFYWYRQILGQKVEFLVSFYNNEISEKSEIFDDQFSVERPDGSNFTLKIRSTKLEDSAMYFCASAVTGGGNTIYFGEGSWLTVV.

This clonotype was seen many times. This chain joins TRBV5-1 and TRBJ2-5; 7 bases line up with TRBD1. This CDR3 comprises 17 residues. Trimming took 4 bases from V and 1 from J; bases not matched to a gene: 13. CDR1 and CDR2 (germline): SGHRS, YFSETQ. Here the CDR3 DNA reads TGCGCCAGCAGCCGATCTCCGACAGGGCCCTTCCAAGAGACCCAGTACTTC. Amino acids: CASSRSPTGPFQETQYF.

This clonotype has at least ten counts. The rearrangement links TRBV12-3 or TRBV12-4 to TRBJ1-2, with D possibly TRBD1 on 6 matching bases. The CDR3 length is 14 residues. V shed 5 bases and J shed 5 bases, with 15 bases lying between them. The CDR3 region has the DNA TGTGCCAGCAGTGAGGGACACTCGCTGTATGGCTACACCTTC. Protein sequence: CASSEGHSLYGYTF.

A remark on this clonotype: This may arise from a read error, as a much more abundant clone is one base away. The rearrangement uses TRBV5-4 and TRBJ2-1; TRBD2 aligns across 12 bases. V dropped 3 bases and J dropped 8; count of bases not matched to a gene: 6. The CDR3 consists of 15 residues. Looked up from germline, CDR1 is SGHNT and CDR2 is YYREEE (reference sequence). The CDR3 sequence is CASSSRTSGIDEQFF. The CDR3 DNA is TGTGCCAGCAGCTCGAGGACTAGCGGGATCGATGAGCAGTTCTTC.

This clonotype has only one observation. V is TRBV28 and J is TRBJ1-5; unclear D gene. CDR1 and CDR2 from the germline V gene are MDHEN and SYDVKM. V was clipped by 6 bases and J by 3 bases, with 6 bases between them. The CDR3 sequence is 12 residues long. The CDR3 loop is CASRAANQPQHF. The CDR3, as DNA: TGTGCCAGCAGGGCAGCCAATCAGCCCCAGCATTTT.

This clonotype was seen many times. This chain connects TRBV19 to TRBJ1-1; 11 bases line up with TRBD1. There are 15 residues in the CDR3. The ends lost 5 bases at V and 4 bases at J; junction bases unmatched: 6. The germline gives CDR1 LNHDA, CDR2 SQIVND (reference sequence). The CDR3 loop reads CASSPDRGRGTEAFF. CDR3 bases: TGTGCCAGTAGTCCGGACAGGGGGCGCGGCACTGAAGCTTTCTTT.

This clonotype was seen many times. The chain recombines TRBV6-1 with TRBJ2-7; D remains ambiguous. V dropped 5 bases and J dropped 3 bases, with 8 bases sitting between them. The CDR3 sequence is 12 residues long. Germline assignment: CDR1 MNHNS and CDR2 SASEGT. The CDR3 region is CASSIDGYEQYF. For the CDR3, the DNA is TGTGCCAGCAGTATCGACGGCTACGAGCAGTACTTC.

The chain couples TRBV9 to TRBJ2-1; D ambiguous. V dropped 0 bases and J dropped 9 bases, with 10 bases sitting between them. Germline CDR1 is SGDLS and CDR2 is YYNGEE. The CDR3 contains 13 residues. The CDR3 DNA follows: TGTGCCAGCAGCGTAGTATCCTTGGGTGAGCAGTTCTTC. Residues: CASSVVSLGEQFF.

In its sample, this clonotype was seen a few times. This sequence joins TRBV19 and TRBJ2-7; TRBD1 matches 7 bases. In germline, CDR1 is LNHDA, CDR2 SQIVND (reference sequence). The CDR3 contains 11 residues. The trim removed 8 bases at V and 5 bases at J, leaving 3 bases unmatched. CDR3 bases: TGTGCCAGTCTAGGGGGCCACGAGCAGTACTTC. Translated: CASLGGHEQYF.

This clonotype has only one observation. The V gene is TRBV9, the J gene TRBJ2-3, with D unresolved. Trimming took 0 bases from V and 0 from J, leaving 11 bases between them. Germline lookup yields CDR1 SGDLS and CDR2 YYNGEE. This CDR3 region has 16 residues. CDR3: CASSVGTGQSTDTQYF. The DNA for the CDR3 is TGTGCCAGCAGCGTAGGGACGGGTCAAAGCACAGATACGCAGTATTTT. Complete variable domain (other parts from reference TRBV9 and TRBJ2-3): DSGVTQTPKHLITATGQRVTLRCSPRSGDLSVYWYQQSLDQGLQFLIQYYNGEERAKGNILERFSAQQFPDLHSELNLSSLELGDSALYFCASSVGTGQSTDTQYFGPGTRLTVL.

The rearrangement joins TRBV4-1 to TRBJ2-7; D may be TRBD2 (5 bases). The CDR3 extends over 15 amino acids. CDR1 is MGHRA, CDR2 YSYEKL, per germline. Trimming took 0 bases from V and 2 from J, leaving 11 bases between them. CDR3 sequence (DNA): TGCGCCAGCAGCCAAGATCTGAGCGGCCCCTACGAGCAGTACTTC. Protein: CASSQDLSGPYEQYF.

This clonotype was observed a few times. The chain uses TRBV20-1 and TRBJ2-5, with 10 nucleotides matching TRBD2. Germline trimming cut 5 bases from V and 5 bases from J; bases unmatched to any gene: 5. Germline values: CDR1 DFQATT, CDR2 SNEGSKA (reference sequence). The CDR3 length is 13 residues. The CDR3 DNA reads as TGCAGTGCTTCGGGACTAGCGAAGGAGACCCAGTACTTC. Protein sequence: CSASGLAKETQYF.

This clonotype was recorded only once. The rearrangement uses TRBV10-3 and TRBJ1-1; D gene unclear. The V gene's germline CDR1 is ENHRY and CDR2 SYGVKD. This CDR3 has 11 amino acids. V lost 3 bases and J 11 bases, leaving 10 bases between the germline ends. The CDR3 nucleotides read TGTGCCATCAGTGACCTGGGGAAGGCTTTCTTT. The encoded protein is CAISDLGKAFF.

This clonotype was detected ten times or more. This chain connects TRBV7-2 to TRBJ1-2, with D hard to call. This CDR3 has 13 residues. Trimming shortened V by 0 bases and J by 13 bases, and 15 bases separated the two germline ends. Germline loops: CDR1 SGHTA, CDR2 FQGNSA. The CDR3 nucleotides are TGTGCCAGCAGCTTAGCATCCGGGTGGGGTTTCACCTTC. Translating it yields CASSLASGWGFTF.

This clonotype was observed at least ten times. This chain uses TRBV2 with TRBJ1-1; 7 bases agree with TRBD1. This CDR3 has 12 residues. Germline V CDR1 and CDR2: SNHLY, FYNNEI. The junction had 2 bases not matched to a gene; V was cut back by 6 bases and J by 4 bases. CDR3 residues: CASSDRVTEAFF. The CDR3 DNA is TGTGCCAGCAGCGACAGGGTCACTGAAGCTTTCTTT.

About this clonotype: At one end the junction does not follow the germline gene, possibly because of a read error. The rearrangement links TRBV12-3 or TRBV12-4 to TRBJ1-5, with D unclear. The CDR3 extends over 14 amino acids. DNA for the CDR3: TGTGCCAGCAGCGAACAGTATAGCAGTCAGCCCCAGCATTTT. Its protein is CASSEQYSSQPQHF.

The rearrangement joins TRBV24-1 to TRBJ2-4, with D possibly TRBD2 on 5 matching bases. V gave up 5 bases and J gave up 2 bases, with 12 bases separating them. Germline loops: CDR1 KGHDR, CDR2 SFDVKD. The CDR3 extends over 15 amino acids. CDR3 nucleotides: TGTGCCACCAGTGGTGCCGGGGAGACCAAAAACATTCAGTACTTC. Protein: CATSGAGETKNIQYF.

V usage is TRBV5-5 and J usage is TRBJ2-3; the D gene could be TRBD1 or TRBD2 (5 bases each). The length of the CDR3 is 14 residues. Germline-derived CDR1 and CDR2 are SGHKS and YYEKEE (reference sequence). Trimming shortened V by 3 bases and J by 2 bases, and 10 bases separated the two germline ends. The CDR3: CASSSRDVTDTQYF. CDR3 in DNA: TGTGCCAGCAGCTCCCGGGACGTCACAGATACGCAGTATTTT.